The clone carrying this T cell receptor (beta chain) is a singleton in its sample. Study processing details: It was from reference gene primer amplification that nucleated cell counts were estimated. The assay was immunoSEQ multiplex PCR, and TCRdb's table has in-frame clones only and misses some. The D gene and trimming were derived from the DNA, and the V and J assignments and clone size from that table. The table shows some 460,000 clones, with 87% occurring only once. This specimen belongs to a study of blood T cell repertoires in COVID-19. Trimming shortened V by 0 bases and J by 6 bases, and 19 bases separated the two germline ends. This CDR3 has 17 amino acids. CDR1 SGHRS and CDR2 YFSETQ come from the germline V gene.

This TCR was sampled from a woman aged 18-29 years who had recovered from COVID-19. Sequencing was done on a sample of PBMCs or T cells enriched from blood (not recorded which). The J gene is TRBJ1-3, the V gene TRBV5-1; a possible D gene is TRBD1 (6 bases). CDR3 residues: CASSLEGSDRPSNTIYF. In DNA, the CDR3 is TGCGCCAGCAGCTTGGAAGGGTCGGACAGACCATCAAACACCATATATTTT.